The sequence of this T cell receptor (beta chain) was determined in a study of T cell clonotyping in hematopoietic cell transplantation. Study overall: Pretransplant recipient samples were taken after cytoreduction. Study-wide results and limits: Pathologically expanded recipient clonotypes increased progressively from day 30 to day 180 as diversity fell. Broader posttransplant TCR repertoire diversity was predicted by graft donor and pretransplant recipient Inverse Simpson Index values.

As to this clone: Antigen: not known.

This CDR3 has 14 amino acids. Trimming took off 3 bases at V and 8 bases at J, with 16 bases between the two ends. The germline V gene has CDR1 MNHEY and CDR2 SMNVEV (reference sequence). Profiled with immunoSEQ multiplex PCR; TCRdb holds only in-frame clones, not every one. There are 20,000 or so clones in the sample; 85% to 90% occur only once, and 3.5% to 4% lies in the top ten. The time point is: recipient sample about 28 days before transplant, after cytoreduction. The chain uses TRBV27 and TRBJ1-1, with D uncertain. The source of this sequence is a man between 18 and 35 years old with biphenotypic leukemia. Some clones in this sample may be carry-over from other donors' samples. The source material was peripheral blood mononuclear cells, sampled before stem cell transplant. The CDR3 loop is CASSFIASVGEAFF. The CDR3 DNA reads TGTGCCAGCAGTTTCATAGCGAGTGTGGGGGAAGCTTTCTTT.